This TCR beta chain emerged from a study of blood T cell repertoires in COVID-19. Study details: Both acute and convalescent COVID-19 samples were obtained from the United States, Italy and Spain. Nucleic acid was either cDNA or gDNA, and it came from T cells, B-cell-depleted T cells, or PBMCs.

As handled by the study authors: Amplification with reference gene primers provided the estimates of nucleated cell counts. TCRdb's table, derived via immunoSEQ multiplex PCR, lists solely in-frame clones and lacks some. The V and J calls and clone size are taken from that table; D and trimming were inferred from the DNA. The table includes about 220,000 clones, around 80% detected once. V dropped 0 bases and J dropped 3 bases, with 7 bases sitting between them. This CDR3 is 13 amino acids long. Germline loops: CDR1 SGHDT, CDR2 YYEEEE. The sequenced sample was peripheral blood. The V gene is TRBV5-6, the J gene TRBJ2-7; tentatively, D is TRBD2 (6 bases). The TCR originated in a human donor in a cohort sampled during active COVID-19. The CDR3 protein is CASSLDGGYEQYF. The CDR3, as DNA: TGTGCCAGCAGCTTGGACGGGGGCTACGAGCAGTACTTC.